This T cell receptor (beta chain) was found in a study of cytomegalovirus exposure and HLA in healthy donors. About this clone: The antigen remains unidentified.

Although they were nominally healthy when sampled, donors likely had unrecorded immune exposures. CDR3 length equals 12 residues. The germline V and J ends were trimmed by 8 bases and 7 bases, with 11 bases remaining between them. Germline V gives CDR1 MDHEN, CDR2 SYDVKM. Broader study findings: Immune exposure data for these donors was limited to CMV serostatus. Per a later analysis, HLA-associated TCR beta chains showed more clonal expansion than other, equally common TCR beta chains.

Primers for the PCR totalled 60 Vbeta and 13 Jbeta. The table came from immunoSEQ multiplex PCR; TCRdb's copy has only in-frame clones and leaves some out. The sample contains over 120,000 clones, 75% to 85% of which appear only once. Sequencing was carried out using PBMCs. The sequence derives from a man aged 50 to 59 in good health and CMV-seronegative. J is TRBJ1-4 and V is TRBV28; maybe TRBD1 (5 bases). CDR3 nucleotide sequence: TGTGCCAGCGATAGGGGCCGTGAAAAACTGTTTTTT. Its translation: CASDRGREKLFF.